The sequence of this T cell receptor (beta chain) was determined in a study of T cells in narcolepsy. Study-wide findings and caveats: Autoreactive clonotypes reportedly recurred in blood of same and different patients, not controls.

Measured with immunoSEQ multiplex PCR; TCRdb has only the in-frame clones, and not every one. The sample carries some 15,000 clones, around 86% recorded once. In regard to this clone: No antigen is known for it.

V gave up 4 bases and J gave up 6 bases; unmatched junction bases: 8. The CDR3 runs to 14 residues. In germline, CDR1 is ENHRY, CDR2 SYGVKD. This clonotype originated in a human donor in good health. Sequenced input: memory (CD45RA-) CD4+ T cells from blood. The chain employs TRBV10-3 and TRBJ2-7, with 8 positions matching TRBD1. CDR3 bases: TGTGCCATCAGTGCTAGGCAGGGGGCGATCGAGCAGTACTTC. As protein: CAISARQGAIEQYF.